This paragraph reports one T cell receptor beta chain. The length of the CDR3 is 15 residues. Per germline, CDR1 MNHNY and CDR2 SVGAGI (reference sequence). Unmatched junction bases numbered 0, after V lost 2 bases and J lost 2 bases. The PCR ran on 60 Vbeta and 13 Jbeta primers. Per the authors' pipeline: The authors later counted roughly 87 million unique TCR beta chains, approximately 12 million of them shared. Method: immunoSEQ multiplex PCR; TCRdb's copy keeps in-frame clones and lacks some. The V and J calls and the clone size are those of that table, but D and trimming were determined from the DNA. This table holds 100,000 to 150,000 clones, about 8.5% found once. The data were taken from a study of cytomegalovirus exposure and HLA in healthy donors.

Sequencing was done on a sample of PBMCs. This rearrangement joins TRBV6-6 to TRBJ1-2; 12 bases align to TRBD1. The receptor comes from a man aged 40-55 years in good health and CMV-seronegative. The DNA of the CDR3 is TGTGCCAGCAGTTACGGGACAGGGGGCAACTATGGCTACACCTTC. Translated, it gives CASSYGTGGNYGYTF.